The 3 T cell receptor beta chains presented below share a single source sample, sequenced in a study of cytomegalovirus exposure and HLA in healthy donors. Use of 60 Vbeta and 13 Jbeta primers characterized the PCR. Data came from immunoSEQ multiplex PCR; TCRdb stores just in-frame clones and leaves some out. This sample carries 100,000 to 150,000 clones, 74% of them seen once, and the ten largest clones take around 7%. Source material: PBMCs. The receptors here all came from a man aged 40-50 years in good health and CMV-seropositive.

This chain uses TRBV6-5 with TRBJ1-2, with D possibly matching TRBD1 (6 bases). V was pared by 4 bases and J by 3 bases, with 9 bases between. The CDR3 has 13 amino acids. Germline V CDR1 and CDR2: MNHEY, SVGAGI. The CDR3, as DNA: TGTGCCAGCAGTTTGACAGGAGACTATGGCTACACCTTC. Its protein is CASSLTGDYGYTF.

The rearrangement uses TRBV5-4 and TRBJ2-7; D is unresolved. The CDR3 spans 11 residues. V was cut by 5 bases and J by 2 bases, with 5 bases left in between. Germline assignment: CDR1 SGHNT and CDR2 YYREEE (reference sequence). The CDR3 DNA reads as TGTGCCAGCAGTAACACCTACGAGCAGTACTTC. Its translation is CASSNTYEQYF.

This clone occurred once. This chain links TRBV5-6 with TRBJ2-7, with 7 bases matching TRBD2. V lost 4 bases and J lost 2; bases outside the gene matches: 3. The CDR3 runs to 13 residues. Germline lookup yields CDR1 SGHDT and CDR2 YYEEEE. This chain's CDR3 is CASSPGGTYEQYF. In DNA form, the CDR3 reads TGTGCCAGCAGCCCCGGGGGGACCTACGAGCAGTACTTC. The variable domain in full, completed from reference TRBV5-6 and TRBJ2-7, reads DAGVTQSPTHLIKTRGQQVTLRCSPKSGHDTVSWYQQALGQGPQFIFQYYEEEERQRGNFPDRFSGHQFPNYSSELNVNALLLGDSALYLCASSPGGTYEQYFGPGTRLTVT.